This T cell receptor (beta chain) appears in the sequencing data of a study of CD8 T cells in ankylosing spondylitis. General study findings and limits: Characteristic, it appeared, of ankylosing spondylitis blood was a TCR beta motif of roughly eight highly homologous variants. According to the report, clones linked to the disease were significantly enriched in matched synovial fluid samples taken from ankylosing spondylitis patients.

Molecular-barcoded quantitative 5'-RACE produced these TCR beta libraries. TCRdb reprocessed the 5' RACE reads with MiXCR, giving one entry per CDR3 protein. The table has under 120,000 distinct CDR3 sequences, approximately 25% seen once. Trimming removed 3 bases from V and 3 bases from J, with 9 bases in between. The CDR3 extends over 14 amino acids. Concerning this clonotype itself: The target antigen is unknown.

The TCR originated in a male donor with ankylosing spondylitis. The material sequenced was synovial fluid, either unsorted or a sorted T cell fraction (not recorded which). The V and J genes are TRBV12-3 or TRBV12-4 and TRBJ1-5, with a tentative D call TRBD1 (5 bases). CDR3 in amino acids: CASSFQGNNQPQHF. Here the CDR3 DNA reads TGTGCCAGCAGTTTTCAGGGAAACAATCAGCCCCAGCATTTT.